These T cell receptor beta chains were read from a single sample in a study of CD8 T cell repertoires and HIV-1 epitope variants. Antigen specificity for these receptors is unknown. Data came from immunoSEQ multiplex PCR; TCRdb stores just in-frame clones and leaves some out. The sample yields about 5,600 clones, roughly 71% seen once. The sequenced sample consisted of cultured CD8+ T cells derived from PBMCs. These receptor sequences come from a male donor with HIV. Both conserved end residues are part of each CDR3. The D gene is left open where the match is weak.

J gene | V gene | D gene | CDR3 protein
TRBJ1-1 | TRBV6-1 | - | CASRSGGVTEAFF
TRBJ1-1 | TRBV27 | - | CASSFGRANTEAFF
TRBJ1-2 | TRBV5-1 | - | CASSSQETNYGYTF
TRBJ2-1 | TRBV10-1 | - | CASSESGGHEQFF
TRBJ2-7 | TRBV5-6 | - | CASSSDRSYEQYF
TRBJ1-1 | TRBV7-9 | - | CASSLDTEAFF
TRBJ2-1 | TRBV6-5 | - | CASSYDSSLNEQFF
TRBJ1-3 | TRBV10-2 | TRBD1 | CASSESQGAGGNTIYF
TRBJ1-5 | TRBV28 | - | CASSIRTGNQPQHF
TRBJ2-3 | TRBV4-1 | - | CASSQDPWGLPTDTQYF
TRBJ2-7 | TRBV28 | - | CASSSGLSDYEQYF
TRBJ2-1 | TRBV5-6 | - | CASSLSQGSEQFF
TRBJ2-7 | TRBV4-1 | - | CASSRILDYEQYF
TRBJ1-5 | TRBV2 | - | CASSAQDSNQPQHF
TRBJ2-3 | TRBV2 | - | CASRLETGIYTDTQYF
TRBJ1-5 | TRBV6-5 | - | CASSTGKYNQPQHF
TRBJ2-7 | TRBV12-5 | - | CASGLDGSYEQYF
TRBJ2-6 | TRBV4-2 | - | CASSQRREGANVLTF
TRBJ2-3 | TRBV7-6 | TRBD2 | CASSLARASGTSTDTQYF
TRBJ2-1 | TRBV7-6 | - | CASSLESGYEQFF
TRBJ2-1 | TRBV10-3 | TRBD2 | CAISESTAGGSYNEQFF
TRBJ1-1 | TRBV13 | TRBD1 | CASSLGGGQGNTEAFF
TRBJ1-2 | TRBV28 | - | CASSLDRWGYTF
TRBJ2-7 | TRBV28 | TRBD2 | CASSFASGLGEQYF
TRBJ1-1 | TRBV19 | - | CASSDYGALNTEAFF
TRBJ1-3 | TRBV30 | - | CAWSRGAESGNTIYF
TRBJ1-5 | TRBV21-1 | - | CASSKANIQPQHF
TRBJ2-2 | TRBV25-1 | TRBD1 | CASSDGTATGELFF
TRBJ2-1 | TRBV5-1 | - | CASSLRVPGRDRYNEQFF
TRBJ2-3 | TRBV5-6 | TRBD2 | CASSAGLAGAWGTDTQYF
TRBJ2-1 | TRBV5-8 | - | CASSRDFNEQFF
TRBJ1-2 | TRBV28 | - | CASSFPRTDTNYGYTF
TRBJ1-1 | TRBV19 | TRBD1 | CASSIDGGTGVMNTEAFF
TRBJ2-3 | TRBV11-2 | TRBD2 | CASSLGTSGVTDTQYF